Following are 16 T cell receptor beta chains from one sample sequenced in a study of OX40 agonist ivuxolimab in advanced cancers. Sequenced by immunoSEQ multiplex PCR; TCRdb stores in-frame clones only, minus some. The sample records about 25,000 clones, roughly 85% being singletons. This sample comprised CD4+ or CD8+ T cells sorted from blood, obtained in a trial of the OX40 agonist ivuxolimab. The receptors originated from an adult with an advanced solid tumor such as melanoma, head and neck, liver or kidney cancer.

This clone was observed a handful of times. The genes are TRBV7-6 and TRBJ2-2; 7 nucleotides agree with TRBD1. CDR1 SGHVS and CDR2 FNYEAQ come from the germline V gene. Losses at the gene ends were 5 bases for V and 7 bases for J; bases not matched to a gene: 7. The CDR3 loop spans 14 amino acids. The CDR3 reads CASSPGQAGGELFF. The CDR3, as DNA: TGTGCCAGCAGCCCCGGACAGGCGGGCGGGGAGCTGTTTTTT.

The rearrangement joins TRBV6-5 to TRBJ1-3, with no clear D. V gave up 0 bases and J gave up 8 bases, with 17 bases separating them. The CDR3 has 16 residues. Per the germline V gene, CDR1 is MNHEY and CDR2 is SVGAGI. The chain's CDR3 is CASSYSFLEVSDTIYF. CDR3 in DNA: TGTGCCAGCAGTTACTCGTTCTTGGAGGTGTCGGACACCATATATTTT.

This clone occurred once. The rearrangement joins TRBV15 to TRBJ1-5, with 7 nucleotides matching TRBD1. Germline CDR1 LNHNV, CDR2 YYDKDF (reference sequence). V dropped 3 bases and J dropped 4; count of bases not matched to a gene: 9. The CDR3 length is 16 residues. The CDR3 nucleotides read TGTGCCACCAGCAGGGACAGGCCTGGGCCTAATCAGCCCCAGCATTTT. Residues: CATSRDRPGPNQPQHF.

The chain recombines TRBV7-9 with TRBJ2-1, with 10 nucleotides matching TRBD2. The CDR3 consists of 14 residues. Losses at the gene ends were 4 bases for V and 6 bases for J; bases not matched to a gene: 3. The V gene's germline CDR1 is SEHNR and CDR2 FQNEAQ (reference sequence). CDR3 amino acids: CASSWGLALNEQFF. The DNA of the CDR3 is TGTGCCAGCAGCTGGGGACTAGCGCTCAATGAGCAGTTCTTC.

V usage is TRBV29-1 and J usage is TRBJ2-5; a possible D gene is TRBD2 (5 bases). The V end lost 1 base, the J end lost 5 bases, and 20 bases lay between the germline ends. The CDR3 length is 16 residues. Germline V lookup: CDR1 SQVTM, CDR2 ANQGSEA. CDR3 sequence reads: CSVEVRLAEPGETQYF. The CDR3 nucleotides read TGCAGCGTTGAAGTCAGGCTAGCTGAGCCTGGGGAGACCCAGTACTTC.

V and J are TRBV4-1 and TRBJ1-6; tentatively, D is TRBD1 (5 bases). V lost 7 bases, J lost 5 bases, and 15 bases lay in between. The CDR3 is 15 residues long. Germline V gives CDR1 MGHRA, CDR2 YSYEKL. CDR3 DNA: TGCGCCAGCAAAGATGGGGCAGTTGATAATTCACCCCTCCACTTT. It is translated as CASKDGAVDNSPLHF.

V gene TRBV27 combines with J gene TRBJ2-7, with TRBD1 as a possible D gene (6 bases). CDR1 and CDR2 from the germline V gene are MNHEY and SMNVEV (reference sequence). The V gene lost 2 bases and the J gene lost 1 base, with 15 bases spanning the gap. The CDR3 contains 16 residues. CDR3 nucleotide sequence: TGTGCCAGCAGTTTAGCAGGACAGCCTCCTTCCTACGAGCAGTACTTC. It translates to CASSLAGQPPSYEQYF.

The chain couples TRBV4-1 to TRBJ1-1; D remains unclear. In germline, CDR1 is MGHRA, CDR2 YSYEKL. The CDR3 spans 16 residues. The V and J ends lost 2 bases and 3 bases respectively, with 16 bases between them. The CDR3 region is CASSQSYGSGDTEAFF. CDR3 sequence (DNA): TGCGCCAGCAGCCAATCCTACGGGTCTGGGGACACTGAAGCTTTCTTT.

The chain recombines TRBV11-2 with TRBJ1-2, with unresolved D. The CDR3 has 14 residues. Trimming cost V 5 bases and J 10 bases, with 20 bases left between them. The germline V gene encodes CDR1 SGHAT and CDR2 FQNNGV. The CDR3: CASSPPGLARYYTF. DNA of the CDR3: TGTGCCAGCAGCCCCCCCGGATTGGCGAGGTACTACACCTTC.

This chain connects TRBV28 to TRBJ2-7; D is unresolved. This CDR3 contains 11 residues. The V gene's germline CDR1 is MDHEN and CDR2 SYDVKM. Trimming pared 2 bases from V and 3 bases from J, leaving 2 bases between. The CDR3 sequence is CASSLGYEQYF. In DNA, the CDR3 is TGTGCCAGCAGTTTAGGCTACGAGCAGTACTTC.

The chain combines TRBV18 with TRBJ2-6, with TRBD1 matching over 10 bases. The length of the CDR3 is 19 residues. V lost 3 bases to trimming and J lost 0 bases; unmatched junction nucleotides: 8. CDR1 is KGHSH and CDR2 is LQKENI in the germline V gene. The CDR3 loop is CASSPNRDRGHSGANVLTF. In nucleotides, the CDR3 is TGTGCCAGCTCACCGAACCGGGACAGGGGTCACTCTGGGGCCAACGTCCTGACTTTC.

This clone came up a few times. The chain is built from TRBV5-1 and TRBJ1-3, with no clear D. Germline V gene data show CDR1 as SGHRS and CDR2 as YFSETQ. The CDR3 runs 15 residues. Trimming took 2 bases from V and 0 from J, leaving 9 bases between them. CDR3 protein: CASSLSEASGNTIYF. CDR3 DNA: TGCGCCAGCAGCTTAAGTGAAGCCTCTGGAAACACCATATATTTT.

CDR3 in amino acids: CASSVGDGSYNEQFF. The CDR3 DNA reads TGTGCCAGCAGCGTAGGGGACGGGTCCTACAATGAGCAGTTCTTC. The gene calls are TRBV9 and TRBJ2-1, with D perhaps given as TRBD1 or TRBD2 (5 bases each). V lost 0 bases, J lost 1 base, and 8 bases lay in between. The CDR3 runs to 15 residues. CDR1 SGDLS and CDR2 YYNGEE come from the germline V gene.

The chain links TRBV19 to TRBJ2-5; D is ambiguous. Trimming stripped 5 bases from V and 0 bases from J, with 16 bases between. The CDR3 sequence is 16 residues long. The germline V gene has CDR1 LNHDA and CDR2 SQIVND (reference sequence). For the CDR3, the DNA is TGTGCCAGTAGTTCGCCTACAGTAACGTACCAAGAGACCCAGTACTTC. Amino acid sequence: CASSSPTVTYQETQYF.

This chain joins TRBV6-5 and TRBJ2-7, with 7 bases identical to TRBD1. In germline, CDR1 is MNHEY, CDR2 SVGAGI. After removal of 5 bases from V and 5 bases from J, the junction contained 12 bases not matched to a gene. This CDR3 has 15 amino acids. This chain's CDR3 is CASSQTGQVGDEQYF. Here the CDR3 DNA reads TGTGCCAGCAGTCAAACAGGACAGGTGGGGGACGAGCAGTACTTC.

The rearrangement joins TRBV4-1 to TRBJ2-7, with D uncertain. CDR1 and CDR2 (germline): MGHRA, YSYEKL. The CDR3 loop spans 13 amino acids. Trimming removed 2 bases at V and 7 bases at J, with 12 bases between. The CDR3 loop reads CASSQSERWEQYF. CDR3 DNA sequence: TGCGCCAGCAGCCAAAGTGAGCGTTGGGAGCAGTACTTC.